This TCR beta chain was observed in a study of blood T cells in healthy people across ages (dated by TCRdb to between 2014 and 2017). Describing the broader study: In model experiments, template switching captured roughly one uniquely barcoded TCR beta cDNA molecule for every two T cells. Donors of different ages were randomly distributed across sequencing lanes to avoid experimental bias. For two donors (one aged 18 to 29 and one aged 80 or older), the study analyzed two additional independent replicas of 1 million unique cDNA reads from the same blood draw. The donors were divided into four age groups: young (average approximately 16 years), middle-aged (approximately 39), aged (around 67) and long-lived (roughly 82). Using deep sequencing normalized with unique cDNA molecular identifiers, the study measured how TCR beta repertoire diversity changes with age.

Library preparation was by 5' RACE. The instrument was an Illumina HiSeq 2500. A second roughly 7 to 12 cycle PCR used a sample-barcoded 5' primer and a J-beta primer mix. Each TCR beta cDNA molecule received a unique molecular identifier from a template-switch 5' adaptor carrying 12 random nucleotides. Each sample yielded at least 2.5 million CDR3-containing paired-end reads. First-strand cDNA was synthesized from all RNA with the Mint cDNA synthesis kit, primed by a TRBC-specific oligonucleotide. Following uracil-DNA glycosylase treatment, a first 18-cycle PCR with universal primers M1SS and BC2_uni_R was performed on all cDNA. On the study's bioinformatics: Normalization of each sample was performed by random selection of 1 million high-quality reads, each carrying a distinct molecular identifier. Reads sharing molecular identifiers were discarded rather than binned into consensus sequences. MiTCR, run with a Q25 quality threshold and the strictest error-elimination algorithm, handled CDR3 identification, clonotype clustering and error correction. A nonparametric unseen species model with Euler transformation was used to estimate lower-bound total TCR beta diversity. The raw public reads went through TCRdb reprocessing: fastp at Q25, MiXCR clone calling, in-frame beta chains kept. Rows with a matching CDR3 protein are joined into one entry that keeps the most common DNA and genes. TCRdb's processing, not the authors', yielded these V and J calls. Here the sample has 700,000 or so distinct CDR3 sequences; around a fifth occur a single time. The ten largest clones capture about 22% of the sample.

On this clonotype itself: No cognate antigen has been identified for it. No much larger clone is present one base from it, and per-base qualities are unavailable.

The study at large found these results: The CMV infection status of donors was not known, potentially confounding age-related changes in expanded clonotypes. Since profiling was done on bulk unsorted PBMCs, naive and antigen-experienced compartments could not be conclusively compared. As age increased, observed TCR beta diversity per million T cells dropped in a roughly linear way, and a significant reduction was already evident by age approximately 40. Observed TCR beta diversity correlated strongly with the percentage of naive T cells measured by flow cytometry. Estimates of total diversity based on one million sequenced T cells were considered lower bounds and underestimates. Compared with the aged group, more naive CD4+ T cells, fewer expanded clones and increased TCR diversity were shown by the long-lived group, suggesting age selection.

V is pared back by 5 bases and J by 4 bases, with 8 bases lying between the germline termini. The germline V gene gives CDR1 as MDHEN and CDR2 as SYDVKM. Its CDR3 holds 12 amino acids, cysteine through phenylalanine. Here the CDR3 DNA is all that survives: 36 bases in frame from base 1. The donors were roughly 39 Caucasian individuals from Russia, aged roughly 6 to 100 years, who were systemically healthy. Each donor gave around 9.9 milliliters of peripheral blood, collected into EDTA-treated Vacutainer tubes. Ficoll-Paque density-gradient centrifugation was used to isolate PBMCs, with at least 6.5 million per sample. Trizol reagent was used to extract total RNA from the PBMCs, yielding at least 6 micrograms per sample. The percentages of naive CD45RAhigh/CD27high T cells were determined by flow cytometry on a PBMC aliquot from every donor.

The sequence came from a man between 65 and 85 years old in good health. What was sequenced was blood. This sequence uses TRBV28 and TRBJ1-2, with no D gene named confidently. The DNA sequence reads TGTGCCAGCAGTGCCCTACCCTATGGCTACACCTTC. This encodes CASSALPYGYTF.